The present entry profiles one TCR beta chain with its context. The source of the sample is a study of technical replicates of blood from a few donors. The germline V gene has CDR1 SGHDT and CDR2 YYEEEE. This CDR3 spans 15 amino acids. V gave up 3 bases and J gave up 4 bases, with 16 bases separating them. Measured with immunoSEQ multiplex PCR; TCRdb has only the in-frame clones, and not every one. The sample has around 15,000 clones, roughly 84% seen once. The chain links TRBV5-6 to TRBJ1-2, with a tentative D call TRBD1 (6 bases). The origin of this receptor is a human donor in good health. The sequencing sample was made of PBMCs. For the CDR3, the DNA is TGTGCCAGCAGCTCCTTATCAGGGGCCGTCTATGGCTACACCTTC. As protein: CASSSLSGAVYGYTF.